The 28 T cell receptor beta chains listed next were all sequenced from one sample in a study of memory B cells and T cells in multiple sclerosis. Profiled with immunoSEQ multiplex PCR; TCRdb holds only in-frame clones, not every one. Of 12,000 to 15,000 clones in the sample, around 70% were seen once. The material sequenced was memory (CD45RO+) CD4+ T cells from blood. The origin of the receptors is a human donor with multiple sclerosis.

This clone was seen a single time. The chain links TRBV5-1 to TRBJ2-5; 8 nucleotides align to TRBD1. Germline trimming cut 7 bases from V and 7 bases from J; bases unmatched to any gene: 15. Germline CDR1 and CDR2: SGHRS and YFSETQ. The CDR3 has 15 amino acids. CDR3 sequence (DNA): TGCGCCAGCGGTCGGGCTACCGGACAGGGAGTGACCCAGTACTTC. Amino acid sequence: CASGRATGQGVTQYF.

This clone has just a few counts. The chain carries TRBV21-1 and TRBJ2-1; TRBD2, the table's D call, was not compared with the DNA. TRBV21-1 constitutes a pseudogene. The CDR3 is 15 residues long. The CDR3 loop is CASSKLGREGNEQFF. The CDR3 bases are TGTGCCAGCAGCAAATTAGGGCGGGAGGGCAATGAGCAGTTCTTC.

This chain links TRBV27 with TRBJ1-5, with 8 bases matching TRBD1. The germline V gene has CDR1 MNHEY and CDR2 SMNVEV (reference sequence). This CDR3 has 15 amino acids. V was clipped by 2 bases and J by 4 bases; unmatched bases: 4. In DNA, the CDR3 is TGTGCCAGCAGTTTAAGGACAGGGAGGAATCAGCCCCAGCATTTT. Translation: CASSLRTGRNQPQHF.

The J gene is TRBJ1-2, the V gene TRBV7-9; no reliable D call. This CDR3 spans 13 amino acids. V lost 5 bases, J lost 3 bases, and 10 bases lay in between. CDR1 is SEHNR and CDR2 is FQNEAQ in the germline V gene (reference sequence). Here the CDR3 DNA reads TGTGCCAGCAGCCGTCGTCAGGACTATGGCTACACCTTC. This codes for CASSRRQDYGYTF.

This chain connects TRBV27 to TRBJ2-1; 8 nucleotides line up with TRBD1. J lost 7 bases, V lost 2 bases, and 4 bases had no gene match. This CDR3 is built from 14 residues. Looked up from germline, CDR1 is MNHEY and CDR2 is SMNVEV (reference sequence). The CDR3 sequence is CASSLGQGKNEQFF. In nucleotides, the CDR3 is TGTGCCAGCAGTTTAGGACAGGGTAAGAATGAGCAGTTCTTC.

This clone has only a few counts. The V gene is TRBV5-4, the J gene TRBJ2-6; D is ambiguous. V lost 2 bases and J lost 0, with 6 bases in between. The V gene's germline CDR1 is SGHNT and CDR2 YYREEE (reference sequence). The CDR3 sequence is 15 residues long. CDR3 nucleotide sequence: TGTGCCAGCAGCTTAAGTAGCTCTGGGGCCAACGTCCTGACTTTC. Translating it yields CASSLSSSGANVLTF.

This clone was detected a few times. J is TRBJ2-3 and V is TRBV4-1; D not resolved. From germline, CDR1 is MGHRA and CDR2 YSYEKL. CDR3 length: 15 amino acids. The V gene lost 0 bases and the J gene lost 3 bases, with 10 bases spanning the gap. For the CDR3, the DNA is TGCGCCAGCAGCCAAGATGGGCAATGGACAGATACGCAGTATTTT. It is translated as CASSQDGQWTDTQYF.

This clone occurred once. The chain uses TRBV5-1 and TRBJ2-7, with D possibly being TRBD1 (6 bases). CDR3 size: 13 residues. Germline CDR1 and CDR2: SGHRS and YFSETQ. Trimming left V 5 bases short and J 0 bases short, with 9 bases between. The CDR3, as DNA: TGCGCCAGCAGGCAACAGGGCTCCTACGAGCAGTACTTC. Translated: CASRQQGSYEQYF.

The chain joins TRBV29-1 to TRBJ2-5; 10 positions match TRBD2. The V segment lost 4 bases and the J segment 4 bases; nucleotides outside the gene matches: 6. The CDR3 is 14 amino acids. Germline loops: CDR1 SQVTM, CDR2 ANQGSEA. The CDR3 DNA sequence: TGCAGCGTTGTGGCTAGCGGGGGCTCAGAGACCCAGTACTTC. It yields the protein CSVVASGGSETQYF.

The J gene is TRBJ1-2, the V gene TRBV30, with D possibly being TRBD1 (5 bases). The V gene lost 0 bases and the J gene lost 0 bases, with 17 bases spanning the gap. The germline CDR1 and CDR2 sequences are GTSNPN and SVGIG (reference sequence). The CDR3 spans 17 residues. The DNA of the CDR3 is TGTGCCTGGAGTGTAGATGGGGCAGGGTGGGCTAACTATGGCTACACCTTC. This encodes CAWSVDGAGWANYGYTF.

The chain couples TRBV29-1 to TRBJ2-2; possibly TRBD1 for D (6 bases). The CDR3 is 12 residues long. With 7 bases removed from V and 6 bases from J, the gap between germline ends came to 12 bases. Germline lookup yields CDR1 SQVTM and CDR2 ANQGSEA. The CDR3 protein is CSGRTAAGELFF. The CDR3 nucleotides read TGCAGCGGGAGGACAGCCGCCGGGGAGCTGTTTTTT.

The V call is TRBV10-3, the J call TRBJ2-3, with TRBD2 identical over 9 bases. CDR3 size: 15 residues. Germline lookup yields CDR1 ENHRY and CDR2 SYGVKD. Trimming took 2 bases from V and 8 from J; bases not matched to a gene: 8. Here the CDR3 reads CAISERGRDGGTQYF. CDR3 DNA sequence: TGTGCCATCAGTGAGCGCGGGAGGGACGGGGGTACGCAGTATTTT.

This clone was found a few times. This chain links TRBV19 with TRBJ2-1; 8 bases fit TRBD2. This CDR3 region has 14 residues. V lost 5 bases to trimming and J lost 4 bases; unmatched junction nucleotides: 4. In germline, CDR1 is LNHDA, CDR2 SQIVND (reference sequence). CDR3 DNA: TGTGCCAGTAGTCAGGGACTAGATTACAATGAGCAGTTCTTC. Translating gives CASSQGLDYNEQFF.

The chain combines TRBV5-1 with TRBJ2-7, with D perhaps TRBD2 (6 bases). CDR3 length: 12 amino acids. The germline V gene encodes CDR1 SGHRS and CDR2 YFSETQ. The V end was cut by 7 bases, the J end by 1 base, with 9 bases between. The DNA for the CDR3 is TGCGCCAGCGGGGGGACTTCCTACGAGCAGTACTTC. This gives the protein CASGGTSYEQYF.

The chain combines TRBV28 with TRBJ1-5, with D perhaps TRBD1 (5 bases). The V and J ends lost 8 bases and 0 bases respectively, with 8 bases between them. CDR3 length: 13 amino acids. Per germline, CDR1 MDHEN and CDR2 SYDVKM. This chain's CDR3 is CASLDNSNQPQHF. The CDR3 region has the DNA TGTGCCAGCCTGGACAATAGCAATCAGCCCCAGCATTTT.

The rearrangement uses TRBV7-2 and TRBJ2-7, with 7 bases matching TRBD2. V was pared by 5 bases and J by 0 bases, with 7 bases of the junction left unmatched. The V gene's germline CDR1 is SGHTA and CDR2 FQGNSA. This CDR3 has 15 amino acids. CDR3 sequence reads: CASSRQRGLSYEQYF. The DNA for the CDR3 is TGTGCCAGCAGCCGGCAGCGGGGACTCTCCTACGAGCAGTACTTC.

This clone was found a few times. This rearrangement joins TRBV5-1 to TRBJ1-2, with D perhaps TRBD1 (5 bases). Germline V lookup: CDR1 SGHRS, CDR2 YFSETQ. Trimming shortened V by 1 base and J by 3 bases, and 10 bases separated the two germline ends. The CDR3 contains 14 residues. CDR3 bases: TGCGCCAGCAGCTTGTCGGGGGGGGACTATGGCTACACCTTC. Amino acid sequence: CASSLSGGDYGYTF.

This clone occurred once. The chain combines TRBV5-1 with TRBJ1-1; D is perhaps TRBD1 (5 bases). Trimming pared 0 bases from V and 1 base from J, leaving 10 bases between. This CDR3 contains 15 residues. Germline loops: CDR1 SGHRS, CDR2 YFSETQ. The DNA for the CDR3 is TGCGCCAGCAGCTTGGGGTTCGGGGGGAACACTGAAGCTTTCTTT. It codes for CASSLGFGGNTEAFF. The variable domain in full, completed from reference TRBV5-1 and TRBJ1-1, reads KAGVTQTPRYLIKTRGQQVTLSCSPISGHRSVSWYQQTPGQGLQFLFEYFSETQRNKGNFPGRFSGRQFSNSRSEMNVSTLELGDSALYLCASSLGFGGNTEAFFGQGTRLTVV.

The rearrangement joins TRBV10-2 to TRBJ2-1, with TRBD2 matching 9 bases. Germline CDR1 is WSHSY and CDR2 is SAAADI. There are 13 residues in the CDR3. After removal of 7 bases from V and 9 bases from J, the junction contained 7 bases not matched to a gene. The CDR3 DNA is TGCGCCAGCACCAATAGCGGGAGCGGTGAGCAGTTCTTC. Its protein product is CASTNSGSGEQFF.

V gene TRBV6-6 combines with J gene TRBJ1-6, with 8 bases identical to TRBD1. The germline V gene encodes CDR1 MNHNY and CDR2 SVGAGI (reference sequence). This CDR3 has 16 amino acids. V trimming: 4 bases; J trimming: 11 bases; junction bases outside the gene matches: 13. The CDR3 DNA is TGTGCCAGCAGTTCCTACTCCGGGACAGGCCTTCCACCCCTCCACTTT. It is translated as CASSSYSGTGLPPLHF.

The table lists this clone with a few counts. CDR3 sequence reads: CASSIAGQGAEEQYF. In DNA form, the CDR3 reads TGTGCCAGTAGTATCGCGGGACAGGGGGCGGAAGAGCAGTACTTC. This chain uses TRBV19 with TRBJ2-7, with TRBD1 identical over 12 bases. Trimming at V came to 3 bases and at J to 7 bases, leaving 7 bases not matched to a gene. Germline assignment: CDR1 LNHDA and CDR2 SQIVND (reference sequence). The CDR3 covers 15 residues.

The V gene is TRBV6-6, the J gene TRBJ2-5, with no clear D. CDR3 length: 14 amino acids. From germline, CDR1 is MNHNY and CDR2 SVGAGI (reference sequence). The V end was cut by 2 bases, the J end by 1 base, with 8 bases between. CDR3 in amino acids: CASSYDTSQETQYF. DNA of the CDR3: TGTGCCAGCAGTTACGATACGAGCCAAGAGACCCAGTACTTC.

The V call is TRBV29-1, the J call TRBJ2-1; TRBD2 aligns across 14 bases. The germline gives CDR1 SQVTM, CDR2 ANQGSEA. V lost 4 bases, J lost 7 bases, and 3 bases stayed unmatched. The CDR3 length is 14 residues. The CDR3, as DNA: TGCAGCGTTGGACTAGCGGGGGGGCGAAATGAGCAGTTCTTC. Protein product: CSVGLAGGRNEQFF.

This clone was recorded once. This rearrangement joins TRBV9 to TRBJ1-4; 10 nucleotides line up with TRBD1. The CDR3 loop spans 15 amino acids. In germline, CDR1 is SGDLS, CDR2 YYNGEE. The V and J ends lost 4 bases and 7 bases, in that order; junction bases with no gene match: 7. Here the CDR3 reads CASSTGDRGSEKLFF. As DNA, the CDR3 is TGTGCCAGCAGCACTGGGGACAGGGGAAGTGAAAAACTGTTTTTT.

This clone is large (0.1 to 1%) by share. CDR3 protein: CASSEMTGGTDTQYF. The CDR3 DNA reads as TGTGCCAGCAGTGAGATGACGGGAGGGACAGATACGCAGTATTTT. The V gene is TRBV25-1, the J gene TRBJ2-3; TRBD2 aligns across 8 bases. Germline lookup yields CDR1 MGHDK and CDR2 SYGVNS. J was trimmed by 3 bases and V by 3 bases; bases with no gene match: 5. The CDR3 sequence is 15 residues long. Complete variable domain (other parts from reference TRBV25-1 and TRBJ2-3): EADIYQTPRYLVIGTGKKITLECSQTMGHDKMYWYQQDPGMELHLIHYSYGVNSTEKGDLSSESTVSRIRTEHFPLTLESARPSHTSQYLCASSEMTGGTDTQYFGPGTRLTVL.

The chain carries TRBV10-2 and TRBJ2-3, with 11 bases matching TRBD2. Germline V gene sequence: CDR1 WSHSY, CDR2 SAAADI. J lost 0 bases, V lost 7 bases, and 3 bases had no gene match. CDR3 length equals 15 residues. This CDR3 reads CASNLAGGSTDTQYF. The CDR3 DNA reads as TGCGCCAGCAACTTAGCGGGAGGGAGCACAGATACGCAGTATTTT.

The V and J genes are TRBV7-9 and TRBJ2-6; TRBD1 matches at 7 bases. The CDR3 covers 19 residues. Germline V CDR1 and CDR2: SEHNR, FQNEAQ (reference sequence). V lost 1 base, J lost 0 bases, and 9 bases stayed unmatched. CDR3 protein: CASSLGRGRGNSGANVLTF. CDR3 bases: TGTGCCAGCAGCTTAGGGCGTGGCAGGGGGAACTCTGGGGCCAACGTCCTGACTTTC.

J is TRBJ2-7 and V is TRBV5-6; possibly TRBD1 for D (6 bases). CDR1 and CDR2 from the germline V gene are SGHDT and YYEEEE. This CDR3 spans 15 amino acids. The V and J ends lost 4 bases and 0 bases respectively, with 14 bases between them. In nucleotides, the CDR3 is TGTGCCAGCAGCCCCAGGACAGCACTCTCCTACGAGCAGTACTTC. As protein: CASSPRTALSYEQYF.